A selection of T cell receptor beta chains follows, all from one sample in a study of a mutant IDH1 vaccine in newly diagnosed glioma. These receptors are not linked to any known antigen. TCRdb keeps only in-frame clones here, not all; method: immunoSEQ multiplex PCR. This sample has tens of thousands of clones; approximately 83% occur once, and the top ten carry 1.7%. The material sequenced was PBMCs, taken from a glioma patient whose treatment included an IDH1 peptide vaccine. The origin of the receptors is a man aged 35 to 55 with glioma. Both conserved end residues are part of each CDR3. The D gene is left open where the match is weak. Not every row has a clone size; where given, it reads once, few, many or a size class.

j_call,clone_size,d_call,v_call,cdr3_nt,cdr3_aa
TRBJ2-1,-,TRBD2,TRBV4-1,TGCGCCAGCAGCCAAGTTGGTCTAGCGGACAATGAGCAGTTCTTC,CASSQVGLADNEQFF
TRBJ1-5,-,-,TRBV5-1,TGCGCCAGCAGCTTGGACCAAATTGACTCCAATCAGCCCCAGCATTTT,CASSLDQIDSNQPQHF
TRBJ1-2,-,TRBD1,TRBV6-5,TGTGCCAGCAGTTATACGCGACAGGGGAAGAGTGGCTACACCTTC,CASSYTRQGKSGYTF
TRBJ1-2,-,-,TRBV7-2,TGTGCCAGCAGCTTAGATCCCTCAGGTCAGGATGGGGGCTACACCTTC,CASSLDPSGQDGGYTF
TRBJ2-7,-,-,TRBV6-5,TGTGCCAGCAGTTACGGGGGGCCTCCTTCGACCTACGAGCAGTACTTC,CASSYGGPPSTYEQYF
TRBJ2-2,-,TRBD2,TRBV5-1,TGCGCCAGCAGCTTACCTAGCGGGAGGAACACCGGGGAGCTGTTTTTT,CASSLPSGRNTGELFF
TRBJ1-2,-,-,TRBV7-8,TGTGCCAGCAGCTCCCGTGGCGGAAGTCACTATGGCTACACCTTC,CASSSRGGSHYGYTF
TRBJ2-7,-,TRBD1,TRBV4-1,TGCGCCAGCAGCCGCCCGACAGGGGCCTACGAGCAGTACTTC,CASSRPTGAYEQYF
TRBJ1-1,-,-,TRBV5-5,TGTGCCAGCAGCCCCAGACAGGCGGAGAAAGCTTTCTTT,CASSPRQAEKAFF
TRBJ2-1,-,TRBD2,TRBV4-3,TGCGCCAGCAGCCAAGCGGGAGGGTGGGACAATGAGCAGTTCTTC,CASSQAGGWDNEQFF
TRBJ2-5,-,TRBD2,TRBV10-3,TGTGCCATCAGTGTGGGACTAGCGGGAGGAGAGACCCAGTACTTC,CAISVGLAGGETQYF
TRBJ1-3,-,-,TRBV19,TGTGCCAGTAGTAGTTGGGGATCCGGAAACACCATATATTTT,CASSSWGSGNTIYF
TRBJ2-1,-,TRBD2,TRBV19,TGTGCCAGTAGTACGGGACTAGCGCGCAATGAGCAGTTCTTC,CASSTGLARNEQFF
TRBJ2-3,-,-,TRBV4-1,TGCGCCAGCAGCCAAGAAAGGGGGAGCGGGTCAAGAAGAGATACGCAGTATTTT,CASSQERGSGSRRDTQYF
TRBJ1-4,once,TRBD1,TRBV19,TGTGCCAGTAGTATGGCGGACAGGGATCATGAAAAACTGTTTTTT,CASSMADRDHEKLFF
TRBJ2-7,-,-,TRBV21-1,TGTGCCAGCAGCAAAGGAGGGAGCGAGTCCTACGAGCAGTACTTC,CASSKGGSESYEQYF
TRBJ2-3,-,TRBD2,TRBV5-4,TGTGCCAGCAGCTTACCGGGGCGCGGGAGCTATACAGATACGCAGTATTTT,CASSLPGRGSYTDTQYF
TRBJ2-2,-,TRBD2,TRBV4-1,TGCGCCAGCAGCCCACCCCTTGCGGGAGTCATCGGGGAGCTGTTTTTT,CASSPPLAGVIGELFF
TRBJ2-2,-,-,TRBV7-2,TGTGCCAGCAGCCTCATCGGGGTCAACACCGGGGAGCTGTTTTTT,CASSLIGVNTGELFF
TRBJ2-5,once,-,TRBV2,TGTGCCAGCATCAGGTCCCTAGAGGTCGAGACCCAGTACTTC,CASIRSLEVETQYF
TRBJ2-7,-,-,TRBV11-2,TGTGCCAGCAGCAGAGGATTTTCTTCCTACGAGCAGTACTTC,CASSRGFSSYEQYF
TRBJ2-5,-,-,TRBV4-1,TGCGCCAGCAGCCAAAACTACAGGGTAACGAGCGGGAACCAAGAGACCCAGTACTTC,CASSQNYRVTSGNQETQYF
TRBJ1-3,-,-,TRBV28,TGTGCCAGCAGTTTACAGGGCTCTGGAAACACCATATATTTT,CASSLQGSGNTIYF
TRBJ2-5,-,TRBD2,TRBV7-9,TGTGCCAGCAGCTTAGCACTAGCGGGGGCCCAAGAGACCCAGTACTTC,CASSLALAGAQETQYF
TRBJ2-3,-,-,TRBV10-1,TGCGCCAGCAGTGAGTGCCAGGGACTTAGCACAGATACGCAGTATTTT,CASSECQGLSTDTQYF
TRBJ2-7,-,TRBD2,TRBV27,TGTGCCAGCAGTCCTACAGGGGTTAGTAGCGGGAGGCTCTACGAGCAGTACTTC,CASSPTGVSSGRLYEQYF
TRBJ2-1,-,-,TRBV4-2,TGTGCCAGCAGCCAAGGGTCCCTCGACCTGGGCGATGAGCAGTTCTTC,CASSQGSLDLGDEQFF
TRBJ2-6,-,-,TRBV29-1,TGCAGCGTTGTTATTCCGGGACGCTTCCCCGGGGCCAACGTCCTGACTTTC,CSVVIPGRFPGANVLTF
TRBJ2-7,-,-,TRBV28,TGTGCCAGCAAGACCTCGGGAGACGAGCAGTACTTC,CASKTSGDEQYF
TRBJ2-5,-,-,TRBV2,TGTGCCAGCAGTAGTAGCGAGCAAGAGACCCAGTACTTC,CASSSSEQETQYF
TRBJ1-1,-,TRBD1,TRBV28,TGTGCCGCAAGCAGTTGGGGCGGGACAGATTTTATAACTTTCTTT,CAASSWGGTDFITFF
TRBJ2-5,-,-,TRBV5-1,TGCGCCAGCAGCTTGGCCGCCGGGGGGACCCAGTACTTC,CASSLAAGGTQYF
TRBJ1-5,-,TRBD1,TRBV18,TGTGCCAGCTCACCACCGACAGGGAAAGGGAATCAGCCCCAGCATTTT,CASSPPTGKGNQPQHF
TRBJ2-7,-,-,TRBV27,TGTGCCTCCAAACCTATCTCTACATCCCCCTACGAGCAGTACTTC,CASKPISTSPYEQYF
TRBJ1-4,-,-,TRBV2,TGTGCCAGCAGAAAGGGGGCAACTAATGAAAAACTGTTTTTT,CASRKGATNEKLFF
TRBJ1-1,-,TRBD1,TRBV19,TGTGCCACCTATCGGGACAGCGTGAACACTGAAGCTTTCTTT,CATYRDSVNTEAFF
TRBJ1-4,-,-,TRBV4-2,TGTGCCAGCAGCCTCCTCGGAATTGGGAACGAAAAACTGTTTTTT,CASSLLGIGNEKLFF
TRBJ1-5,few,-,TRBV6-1,TGTGCCAGCAGTGAATACCGAGGCCAGCCCCAGCATTTT,CASSEYRGQPQHF
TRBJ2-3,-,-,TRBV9,TGTGCCAGCAGCGTAGCTAGCACAGATACGCAGTATTTT,CASSVASTDTQYF
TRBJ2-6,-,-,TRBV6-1,TGTGCCAGCAGTCCACAAAGCGGTGGGGCCAACGTCCTGACTTTC,CASSPQSGGANVLTF
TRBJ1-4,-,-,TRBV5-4,TGTGCCAGCAGCCAGGATCTCGGGCAGAATGAAAAACTGTTTTTT,CASSQDLGQNEKLFF
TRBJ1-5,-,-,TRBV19,TGTGCCAGTAGTAAGGCGCCTATCCAAGGGTATAGCAATCAGCCCCAGCATTTT,CASSKAPIQGYSNQPQHF
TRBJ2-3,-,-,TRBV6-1,TGTGCCAGCAGTGAAGCGCGGTATACGCAGTATTTT,CASSEARYTQYF
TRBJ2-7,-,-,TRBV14,TGTGCCAGCAGCCAGGACCCGGGACGCGGCTTCTACGAGCAGTACTTC,CASSQDPGRGFYEQYF
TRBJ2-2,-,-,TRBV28,TGTGCCAGCAGTTTGACCCCATTTGGGGGGGAGCTGTTTTTT,CASSLTPFGGELFF
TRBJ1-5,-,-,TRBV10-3,TGTGCCATCAGTGAGTCGAAGGCGGGGGTGGGGGGTCAGCCCCAGCATTTT,CAISESKAGVGGQPQHF
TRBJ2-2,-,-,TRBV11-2,TGTGCCAGCAGGGAGGAGGCCGGGGAGCTGTTTTTT,CASREEAGELFF
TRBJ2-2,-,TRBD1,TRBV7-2,TGTGCCAGCAGCCACGGGACAGGGACCCTCTCCACCGGGGAGCTGTTTTTT,CASSHGTGTLSTGELFF
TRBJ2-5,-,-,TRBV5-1,TGCGCCAGCAGCTTGGTGGAAGGGGGGCAAGAGACCCAGTACTTC,CASSLVEGGQETQYF
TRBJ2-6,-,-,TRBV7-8,TGTGCCAGCAGCTTAGCTAGGGGTAGGGGGGCCAACGTCCTGACTTTC,CASSLARGRGANVLTF
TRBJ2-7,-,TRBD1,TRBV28,TGTGCCAGCAGCCCAATAGGACAGGGGTCTGTCGAGCAGTACTTC,CASSPIGQGSVEQYF
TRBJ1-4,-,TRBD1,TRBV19,TGTGCCAGTAGTAGACTAGGGACAGCCCGTAATGAAAAACTGTTTTTT,CASSRLGTARNEKLFF
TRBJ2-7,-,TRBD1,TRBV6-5,TGTGCCAGCAGTTCCCCAGCCAGACAGGGTGGCGAGCAGTACTTC,CASSSPARQGGEQYF
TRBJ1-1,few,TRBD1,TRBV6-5,TGTGCCAGCACCACCACAGGGGGCACTGAAGCTTTCTTT,CASTTTGGTEAFF